This is a list of T cell receptor beta chains from one sample in a study of T-cell reconstitution after alpha-beta-depleted transplantation in children. TCRdb called the PCR reads again in MiXCR, with one record for every CDR3 protein. The data contain 500,000 to 600,000 distinct CDR3 sequences, over 25% of them singletons. The sample in question was PBMCs, obtained before TCRalphabeta/CD19-depleted stem cell transplant. The receptor source for this set is a boy under two years old with Wiskott-Aldrich syndrome, due to receive a stem cell transplant. CDR3s include the opening cysteine and the closing phenylalanine or tryptophan. A D gene is named only where the DNA matches it firmly. Clone size appears in some rows only: once, few, many, or a class for an expanded clone.

clone_size,cdr3_length,d_call,v_call,j_call,cdr3_nt,cdr3_aa
few,16,TRBD2,TRBV14,TRBJ2-2,TGTGCCAGCAGAAAAGCTAGCGGGAGAGACACCGGGGAGCTGTTTTTT,CASRKASGRDTGELFF
NA,12,NA,TRBV20-1,TRBJ1-5,TGCAGTGCTAGCGGGGTGAATCAGCCCCAGCATTTT,CSASGVNQPQHF
NA,11,TRBD2,TRBV29-1,TRBJ2-7,TGCAGCGGCTTGCGGGGGGCAGAGCAGTACTTC,CSGLRGAEQYF
NA,14,NA,TRBV7-9,TRBJ1-1,TGTGCCAGCAGCACCGAAGGAGGGTCGACTGAAGCTTTCTTT,CASSTEGGSTEAFF
few,11,NA,TRBV29-1,TRBJ1-2,TGCAGCGTTGAAAGGGGGTATGGCTACACCTTC,CSVERGYGYTF
NA,15,TRBD2,TRBV20-1,TRBJ2-1,TGCAGTGCTCCACCTTTAGCGGGGATCTACAATGAGCAGTTCTTC,CSAPPLAGIYNEQFF
NA,19,TRBD2,TRBV6-5,TRBJ2-7,TGTGCCAGCAGTTACTCAGGTATCCGGGGAGGCGGGAGCTCCTACGAGCAGTACTTC,CASSYSGIRGGGSSYEQYF
NA,17,NA,TRBV27,TRBJ2-2,TGTGCCAGCATTCCCCGAGGACCACTTACGTACACCGGGGAGCTGTTTTTT,CASIPRGPLTYTGELFF
few,15,NA,TRBV27,TRBJ1-3,TGTGCCAGCAGTTCATCGACGGGACGTGGAAACACCATATATTTT,CASSSSTGRGNTIYF
NA,16,TRBD2,TRBV6-1,TRBJ2-3,TGTGCCAGCAGTGGACTTAGCGGGAGTACCGCCGATACGCAGTATTTT,CASSGLSGSTADTQYF
few,13,NA,TRBV27,TRBJ2-7,TGTGCCAGCACGTCGGCGGGAACCTACGAGCAGTACTTC,CASTSAGTYEQYF
few,18,TRBD2,TRBV20-1,TRBJ2-1,TGCAGTGCTAGAGAACGGCTAGCGGGAGGAGTTTCCTACAATGAGCAGTTCTTC,CSARERLAGGVSYNEQFF
few,14,TRBD2,TRBV20-1,TRBJ2-3,TGCAGTGCCATTAGCGGGAGGGCCCCAGATACGCAGTATTTT,CSAISGRAPDTQYF
NA,13,NA,TRBV5-1,TRBJ2-3,TGCGCCAGCAGCATATACAGTACAGATACGCAGTATTTT,CASSIYSTDTQYF
NA,15,TRBD1,TRBV4-3,TRBJ2-2,TGCGCCAGCAGCCCGGGGACAGGTCTCACCGGGGAGCTGTTTTTT,CASSPGTGLTGELFF
few,13,NA,TRBV29-1,TRBJ2-5,TGCAGCGTTGAGTTCCCCTGGGGTCCGACCCAGTACTTC,CSVEFPWGPTQYF
few,17,TRBD1,TRBV27,TRBJ2-5,TGTGCCAGCAGTCCTAGCCTTGGGACAGGAGGGCGAGAGACCCAGTACTTC,CASSPSLGTGGRETQYF
few,13,TRBD2,TRBV12-3/TRBV12-4,TRBJ2-3,TGTGCCAGCAGCGCACGACTAGCGGATACGCAGTATTTT,CASSARLADTQYF
few,14,TRBD1,TRBV5-4,TRBJ2-1,TGTGCCAGCAGCTTGATTGGGGACAGGGGTGAGCAGTTCTTC,CASSLIGDRGEQFF
NA,15,NA,TRBV7-6,TRBJ2-5,TGTGCCAGCAGCTTAGGAGGAATCGGGCAAGAGACCCAGTACTTC,CASSLGGIGQETQYF
few,13,NA,TRBV29-1,TRBJ2-1,TGCAGCGTTGACTCAAACCTCTACAATGAGCAGTTCTTC,CSVDSNLYNEQFF
NA,13,TRBD1,TRBV7-9,TRBJ2-3,TGTGCCAGCATGGGACAGAGCACAGATACGCAGTATTTT,CASMGQSTDTQYF
NA,14,NA,TRBV7-6,TRBJ2-5,TGTGCCAGCAGCCCAGGAGCGTTAGGGGAGACCCAGTACTTC,CASSPGALGETQYF
NA,15,NA,TRBV12-3/TRBV12-4,TRBJ1-1,TGTGCCAGCAGGAGGAGGAGGACAGAGAACACTGAAGCTTTCTTT,CASRRRRTENTEAFF
NA,18,TRBD2,TRBV5-1,TRBJ2-1,TGCGCCAGCAGCTTGAGTCCTTCTAGCGGGAGGCCTAGAAATGAGCAGTTCTTC,CASSLSPSSGRPRNEQFF
NA,15,TRBD1,TRBV10-3,TRBJ2-7,TGTGCCATCAGTGAGGTAGGAGGACAGGGGTACGAGCAGTACTTC,CAISEVGGQGYEQYF
NA,15,TRBD1,TRBV29-1,TRBJ2-1,TGCAGCGTTGAACTCGGACAGGGGGCCTACAATGAGCAGTTCTTC,CSVELGQGAYNEQFF
NA,16,TRBD2,TRBV7-9,TRBJ2-7,TGTGCCAGCAGCGTAGCGGGAGGCCCCAACTCCTACGAGCAGTACTTC,CASSVAGGPNSYEQYF
once,14,NA,TRBV5-1,TRBJ2-1,TGCGCCAGCAGCTTATGGCAGGTGGGCAATGAGCAGTTCTTC,CASSLWQVGNEQFF
NA,14,NA,TRBV10-3,TRBJ2-1,TGTGCCATCAGTGGTGGGGTCTCCTACAATGAGCAGTTCTTC,CAISGGVSYNEQFF
NA,14,NA,TRBV20-1,TRBJ2-3,TGCAGTGCTAGGGACAGCTCTAGCACAGATACGCAGTATTTT,CSARDSSSTDTQYF
few,17,TRBD2,TRBV5-5,TRBJ2-7,TGTGCCAGCAGCTTGTACGTTCTGAGCGGGACCACCTACGAGCAGTACTTC,CASSLYVLSGTTYEQYF
few,15,NA,TRBV7-3,TRBJ2-7,TGTGCCAGCAGTTTCAGGAGGCGCGGAGTACACGAGCAGTACTTC,CASSFRRRGVHEQYF